Below are 9 T cell receptor beta chains sequenced from a single sample in a study of shared clonotypes between healthy human individuals. Generated by immunoSEQ multiplex PCR, the TCRdb table keeps only in-frame clones and is missing some. The data show roughly 1 million clones, around four fifths seen once. Material: memory CD4+ T cells sorted from blood. The subset here: CD45RA-negative fraction. Every receptor here comes from a man younger than 30 in good health.

The rearrangement links TRBV5-6 to TRBJ1-1; TRBD1 is a possible D gene (6 bases). The CDR3 extends over 14 amino acids. Germline V gene sequence: CDR1 SGHDT, CDR2 YYEEEE. V was pared by 6 bases and J by 7 bases, with 19 bases between. CDR3 nucleotide sequence: TGTGCCAGCACCAGACCTTTTACAGGGAGTGAAGCTTTCTTT. It yields the protein CASTRPFTGSEAFF.

This chain uses TRBV5-1 with TRBJ2-1; TRBD2 matches 10 bases. The CDR3 spans 16 residues. V was clipped by 0 bases and J by 8 bases; unmatched bases: 8. Germline CDR1 is SGHRS and CDR2 is YFSETQ. The CDR3 loop is CASSLGSSGSSHEQFF. The CDR3 bases are TGCGCCAGCAGCTTGGGCTCTAGCGGGAGCTCCCATGAGCAGTTCTTC.

The chain has TRBV13 and TRBJ1-2, with D possibly TRBD1 on 6 matching bases. Germline V lookup: CDR1 PRHDT, CDR2 FYEKMQ (reference sequence). V was shortened by 4 bases and J by 2 bases, with 8 bases between the two germline ends. The CDR3 spans 13 residues. The CDR3 region is CASSSQGNYGYTF. In DNA form, the CDR3 reads TGTGCCAGCAGCTCACAGGGAAACTATGGCTACACCTTC.

The chain links TRBV6-5 to TRBJ1-4; D unresolved. Germline CDR1 is MNHEY and CDR2 is SVGAGI. The CDR3 loop spans 15 amino acids. The V end lost 6 bases, the J end lost 0 bases, and 11 bases lay between the germline ends. The DNA of the CDR3 is TGTGCCAGCAGACGGAACCCGGCAACTAATGAAAAACTGTTTTTT. Residues: CASRRNPATNEKLFF.

The CDR3 sequence is CASSPSTSGMGLQETQYF. CDR3 nucleotide sequence: TGTGCCAGCAGTCCGTCGACTAGCGGCATGGGGTTACAAGAGACCCAGTACTTC. V and J are TRBV2 and TRBJ2-5, with TRBD2 matching 9 bases. Unmatched junction bases numbered 15, after V lost 5 bases and J lost 2 bases. Germline values: CDR1 SNHLY, CDR2 FYNNEI. CDR3 length: 18 amino acids. The whole variable domain, filled in from reference TRBV2 and TRBJ2-5, reads EPEVTQTPSHQVTQMGQEVILRCVPISNHLYFYWYRQILGQKVEFLVSFYNNEISEKSEIFDDQFSVERPDGSNFTLKIRSTKLEDSAMYFCASSPSTSGMGLQETQYFGPGTRLLVL.

J is TRBJ2-3 and V is TRBV18; tentative D call: TRBD2 (7 bases). This CDR3 is built from 17 residues. V was trimmed by 2 bases and J by 0 bases, leaving 15 bases between them. CDR1 is KGHSH, CDR2 LQKENI, per germline. The CDR3 region has the DNA TGTGCCAGCTCACCAGCGGGCGGGGGCCGTAGCACAGATACGCAGTATTTT. Translation gives CASSPAGGGRSTDTQYF.

This chain links TRBV19 with TRBJ2-5, with 8 bases lining up with TRBD2. In germline, CDR1 is LNHDA, CDR2 SQIVND (reference sequence). V gave up 1 base and J gave up 4 bases; unmatched junction bases: 8. The CDR3 is made up of 16 amino acids. CDR3 sequence (DNA): TGTGCCAGTAGTATAGGGTCGACTAGCGATGGAGAGACCCAGTACTTC. Translation: CASSIGSTSDGETQYF.

This clone has at least ten counts. The chain employs TRBV18 and TRBJ2-3, with D perhaps matching TRBD1 (6 bases). The germline gives CDR1 KGHSH, CDR2 LQKENI. V lost 1 base and J 0 bases, leaving 14 bases between the germline ends. The CDR3 runs 17 residues. DNA for the CDR3: TGTGCCAGCTCACCACTACAGGGTGGGGCAAGCACAGATACGCAGTATTTT. Its protein product is CASSPLQGGASTDTQYF.

The chain is built from TRBV19 and TRBJ1-4; tentative D call: TRBD1 (5 bases). Trimming shortened V by 3 bases and J by 4 bases, and 24 bases separated the two germline ends. This CDR3 has 19 residues. Germline V gene sequence: CDR1 LNHDA, CDR2 SQIVND (reference sequence). CDR3 nucleotides: TGTGCCAGTAGTATGTTCCTGTACTACGGGCAGGGCAATAATGAAAAACTGTTTTTT. Protein sequence: CASSMFLYYGQGNNEKLFF.